The TCR beta chain under discussion was sequenced for a study of blood T cell repertoires in COVID-19 (dated by TCRdb to the early 2020s). About the full investigation: Samples covering the acute and convalescent phases of COVID-19 were provided by collaborators in the United States, Italy and Spain. The prospective study material was composed of cDNA or gDNA derived from T cells, B-cell-depleted T cells, or PBMCs. Nearly every sample came with metadata listing a de-identified subject ID, COVID-19 status, age in years and sex. The dataset comprised deeply sampled blood TCRbeta repertoires from subjects exposed to, actively infected with, or recovered from COVID-19. The repertoires were released in a freely available public database meant as a resource for research on the immune response to SARS-CoV-2. Samples came from the ongoing ImmuneRACE study (first 160 participants) plus 1,254 subjects from 6 global collaborators. Where available, HLA class I and class II types were taken from metadata supplied by the sample provider and were not determined by assay-based typing. Overall study outcomes, separate from this receptor: How much clinical and demographic metadata was included differed by source and by participant, and the metadata was provided uncurated.

One collaborating source in Seattle enrolled patients while the patients were actively infected and followed the patients over time throughout the course of disease. Collaborating institutions collected whole blood in K2EDTA tubes following their own protocols. For TCRbeta analysis, collaborator samples were shipped as frozen whole blood, as isolated PBMCs, or as DNA extracted from either sample type. As for this clone: There is no known antigen for this receptor. No per-base quality is available; no much larger clone lies one base away.

TCRbeta CDR3 regions were amplified from genomic DNA using the immunoSEQ Assay, a bias-controlled multiplex PCR. The original methods were these. The number of nucleated cells in each sample was estimated from the amplification of reference gene primers within the assay. To quantify the absolute abundance of each unique TCRbeta CDR3 rearrangement, sequence reads were collapsed and filtered. For each sample, productive Simpson clonality was calculated as the square root of Simpson's diversity index over productive rearrangements. This immuneACCESS table, as held by TCRdb, lists in-frame sequences with V and J called but not all clones. Of the missing ones, under half trace to an unresolved V gene in checked studies; the others have no known cause. The DNA was the basis for D and trimming; V, J and clone size are from that table. The sample records just under 350,000 clones, about 90% of which are singletons. About 6% of the sample rests with the top ten.

In the germline V gene, CDR1 corresponds to SGHRS and CDR2 to YFSETQ. V is pared back by 0 bases and J by 3 bases, with 7 bases lying between the germline termini. From the cysteine up to the phenylalanine, the CDR3 has a length of 13 residues. CDR3 DNA only is kept here, 39 bases in frame from base 1. The sequence was collected from a woman aged 45 to 65 with COVID-19, enrolled during active disease. The rearranged chain carries TRBV5-1 and TRBJ2-7; possibly the D gene is TRBD1, per 5 matching bases. Input material: peripheral blood. The DNA is TGCGCCAGCAGCTTGGAGCAGGGCTACGAGCAGTACTTC. This yields the protein CASSLEQGYEQYF.